This T cell receptor beta chain was recovered during a study of cytomegalovirus exposure and HLA in healthy donors. Study at large: Samples from HLA-typed donors yielded approximately 88 million unique TCRs in an early data release. Regarding the study as a whole: A later analysis associated 15,000 to 20,000 TCR beta sequences with HLA alleles at a 0.05 false discovery rate. The authors later found TCR association rates varying by HLA locus, with DRB1 most and HLA-C fewest.

Germline CDR1 MDHEN, CDR2 SYDVKM. CDR3 length equals 15 residues. Trimming cost V 6 bases and J 4 bases; bases outside gene matches: 8. Details on this clone: As yet, its antigen is unknown.

Use of 60 Vbeta and 13 Jbeta primers characterized the PCR. Original processing methods: Counted up in a later analysis, unique TCR beta chains came to around 80 million, with some 11 million shared. The assay was immunoSEQ multiplex PCR, and TCRdb's table has in-frame clones only and misses some. V, J and clone size are taken as reported in that table, and D and trimming were inferred from the DNA itself. The repertoire holds about 120,000 clones, with approximately 17% as singletons. Sequenced input: PBMCs. The rearrangement joins TRBV28 to TRBJ1-3; 8 bases fit TRBD1. This receptor was obtained from a female donor in good health and CMV-seropositive. The CDR3 here is CASRGAGGWGNTIYF. CDR3 bases: TGTGCCAGCAGGGGTGCAGGGGGCTGGGGAAACACCATATATTTT.